The 23 T cell receptor beta chains given below trace back to one sample, sequenced in a study of blood T cell repertoires in COVID-19. TCRdb keeps only in-frame clones here, not all; method: immunoSEQ multiplex PCR. The table includes about 160,000 clones, around four fifths detected once. Specimen: PBMCs or T cells enriched from blood (not recorded which). The source of these receptors is a woman in her 50s in a cohort exposed to, infected with or recovered from COVID-19 (not recorded which).

The rearrangement links TRBV18 to TRBJ2-7; 11 nucleotides line up with TRBD2. The germline V gene encodes CDR1 KGHSH and CDR2 LQKENI. The CDR3 is 15 residues long. J lost 1 base, V lost 3 bases, and 2 bases had no gene match. CDR3 sequence reads: CASSPPSGRSYEQYF. DNA of the CDR3: TGTGCCAGCTCACCGCCTAGCGGGAGGTCCTACGAGCAGTACTTC.

The J gene is TRBJ2-3, the V gene TRBV7-3; a weak D match, TRBD1 (6 bases). This CDR3 is 15 amino acids long. Trimming pared 5 bases from V and 2 bases from J, leaving 14 bases between. Germline V gene sequence: CDR1 SGHTA, CDR2 FQGTGA. The CDR3, as DNA: TGTGCCAGCAGCCCCCAACAGGGTCTCACAGATACGCAGTATTTT. It encodes CASSPQQGLTDTQYF.

The chain is built from TRBV5-5 and TRBJ2-3; weak D call: TRBD2 (5 bases). V lost 4 bases and J 3 bases, leaving 15 bases between the germline ends. Germline loops: CDR1 SGHKS, CDR2 YYEKEE (reference sequence). CDR3 length: 15 residues. CDR3 in DNA: TGTGCCAGCAGCGCCACGGGAACTACAACAGATACGCAGTATTTT. Protein product: CASSATGTTTDTQYF.

The chain carries TRBV5-1 and TRBJ2-3, with 7 bases identical to TRBD1. CDR1 is SGHRS and CDR2 is YFSETQ in the germline V gene. Germline trimming cut 4 bases from V and 0 bases from J; bases unmatched to any gene: 8. This CDR3 contains 16 residues. CDR3 in DNA: TGCGCCAGCAGCACTGGGACAGATACTAGCACAGATACGCAGTATTTT. Encoded protein: CASSTGTDTSTDTQYF.

The gene calls are TRBV27 and TRBJ1-5; TRBD1 matches at 8 bases. Trimming took 5 bases from V and 6 from J; bases not matched to a gene: 6. Looked up from germline, CDR1 is MNHEY and CDR2 is SMNVEV (reference sequence). The CDR3 spans 14 residues. CDR3 in DNA: TGTGCCAGCAGTCCCGGACAGGGTGCTCAGCCCCAGCATTTT. This codes for CASSPGQGAQPQHF.

The J gene is TRBJ1-1, the V gene TRBV4-3, with 8 bases fitting TRBD1. Germline values: CDR1 LGHNA, CDR2 YSLEER. There are 14 residues in the CDR3. V was pared by 4 bases and J by 1 base, with 2 bases of the junction left unmatched. The CDR3 nucleotides read TGCGCCAGCAGCCGGACAGGGAAGAACACTGAAGCTTTCTTT. Translating gives CASSRTGKNTEAFF.

V and J are TRBV7-9 and TRBJ2-1; D ambiguous. This CDR3 has 14 residues. Germline V gives CDR1 SEHNR, CDR2 FQNEAQ (reference sequence). V was cut by 5 bases and J by 6 bases, with 14 bases left in between. This CDR3 is CASSLSLPLNEQFF. Written as DNA, the CDR3 is TGTGCCAGCAGCCTCTCCCTTCCCCTCAATGAGCAGTTCTTC. The variable domain in full, with the rest retrieved from reference TRBV7-9 and TRBJ2-1, is DTGVSQNPRHKITKRGQNVTFRCDPISEHNRLYWYRQTLGQGPEFLTYFQNEAQLEKSRLLSDRFSAERPKGSFSTLEIQRTEQGDSAMYLCASSLSLPLNEQFFGPGTRLTVL.

The V call is TRBV6-1, the J call TRBJ1-5; the D gene is possibly TRBD1 (5 bases). Trimming cost V 3 bases and J 0 bases, with 18 bases left between them. CDR1 is MNHNS and CDR2 is SASEGT in the germline V gene. This CDR3 is built from 18 residues. The CDR3 coding sequence is TGTGCCAGCAGTGAGGAGGGCCGGGACCCCTATAGCAATCAGCCCCAGCATTTT. It translates to CASSEEGRDPYSNQPQHF.

A word on this clone: Given a much more abundant clone one base away, this may be a read error. Other DNA sequences of this sample code for an identical CDR3. The V call is TRBV7-9, the J call TRBJ1-1; 7 positions match TRBD1. Per the germline V gene, CDR1 is SEHNR and CDR2 is FQNEAQ (reference sequence). CDR3 length: 14 amino acids. V lost 3 bases to trimming and J lost 0 bases; unmatched junction nucleotides: 1. As DNA, the CDR3 is TGTGCCAGCAGCTTGGGACAGCTGAACACTGAAGCTTTCTTT. It yields the protein CASSLGQLNTEAFF.

V gene TRBV10-3 combines with J gene TRBJ2-5; 9 nucleotides agree with TRBD1. CDR1 is ENHRY and CDR2 is SYGVKD in the germline V gene. The CDR3 runs 16 residues. The V segment lost 2 bases and the J segment 4 bases; nucleotides outside the gene matches: 8. CDR3 DNA sequence: TGTGCCATCAGTGAGGGGACAGGGTTGAGGGTAGAGACCCAGTACTTC. This codes for CAISEGTGLRVETQYF.

The chain carries TRBV19 and TRBJ1-4, with D unresolved. The V gene's germline CDR1 is LNHDA and CDR2 SQIVND (reference sequence). V lost 5 bases and J lost 4, with 14 bases in between. The CDR3 runs 15 residues. In DNA form, the CDR3 reads TGTGCCAGTAGTGTCAGCGTTAGCTTTAATGAAAAACTGTTTTTT. Its translation is CASSVSVSFNEKLFF. Using reference TRBV19 and TRBJ1-4 for the parts outside the CDR3, the full variable domain is DGGITQSPKYLFRKEGQNVTLSCEQNLNHDAMYWYRQDPGQGLRLIYYSQIVNDFQKGDIAEGYSVSREKKESFPLTVTSAQKNPTAFYLCASSVSVSFNEKLFFGSGTQLSVL.

The gene calls are TRBV9 and TRBJ1-1, with D possibly being TRBD1 (6 bases). Germline V gene sequence: CDR1 SGDLS, CDR2 YYNGEE. V was clipped by 1 base and J by 0 bases, with 19 bases between them. This CDR3 has 18 amino acids. CDR3 coding DNA: TGTGCCAGCAGCGTACAAGCGTTTACAGGGCAGGTGAACACTGAAGCTTTCTTT. This sequence encodes CASSVQAFTGQVNTEAFF. Combining the CDR3 with reference TRBV9 and TRBJ1-1 gives the whole variable domain DSGVTQTPKHLITATGQRVTLRCSPRSGDLSVYWYQQSLDQGLQFLIQYYNGEERAKGNILERFSAQQFPDLHSELNLSSLELGDSALYFCASSVQAFTGQVNTEAFFGQGTRLTVV.

This clone occurred a few times. V gene TRBV5-4 combines with J gene TRBJ2-7; TRBD2 is a possible D gene (5 bases). The CDR3 spans 16 residues. Germline-derived CDR1 and CDR2 are SGHNT and YYREEE (reference sequence). V lost 2 bases and J 6 bases, leaving 21 bases between the germline ends. The CDR3 spells CASSLDPGTSGVEQYF. The CDR3, as DNA: TGTGCCAGCAGCTTAGATCCGGGAACGTCAGGTGTCGAGCAGTACTTC.

This clone has a single count. The rearrangement links TRBV5-4 to TRBJ2-2; D perhaps matches TRBD2 (6 bases). With 4 bases removed from V and 1 base from J, the gap between germline ends came to 14 bases. The germline CDR1 and CDR2 sequences are SGHNT and YYREEE (reference sequence). CDR3 size: 16 residues. In DNA form, the CDR3 reads TGTGCCAGCAGCCCCACGGGACTGCTGAACACCGGGGAGCTGTTTTTT. Amino acid sequence: CASSPTGLLNTGELFF. Looking up the rest from reference TRBV5-4 and TRBJ2-2 gives the full variable domain: ETGVTQSPTHLIKTRGQQVTLRCSSQSGHNTVSWYQQALGQGPQFIFQYYREEENGRGNFPPRFSGLQFPNYSSELNVNALELDDSALYLCASSPTGLLNTGELFFGEGSRLTVL.

The chain carries TRBV2 and TRBJ2-1; TRBD2 agrees at 11 bases. The germline CDR1 and CDR2 sequences are SNHLY and FYNNEI. V trimming: 6 bases; J trimming: 7 bases; junction bases outside the gene matches: 11. The CDR3 consists of 16 residues. CDR3 protein: CASRKLAGGPKNEQFF. For the CDR3, the DNA is TGTGCCAGCAGAAAATTAGCGGGAGGGCCGAAGAATGAGCAGTTCTTC.

The gene calls are TRBV11-3 and TRBJ1-1; TRBD1 might be the D (5 bases). CDR1 and CDR2 from the germline V gene are SGHNT and YENEEA. Trimming stripped 1 base from V and 4 bases from J, with 13 bases between. The CDR3 runs 15 residues. The CDR3 DNA reads as TGTGCCAGCAGCTTAGCGGGGGATTTGGGCACTGAAGCTTTCTTT. It is translated as CASSLAGDLGTEAFF. Full variable domain (rest looked up from reference TRBV11-3 and TRBJ1-1): EAGVVQSPRYKIIEKKQPVAFWCNPISGHNTLYWYLQNLGQGPELLIRYENEEAVDDSQLPKDRFSAERLKGVDSTLKIQPAELGDSAVYLCASSLAGDLGTEAFFGQGTRLTVV.

This chain connects TRBV3-1 (or the pseudogene TRBV3-2) to TRBJ2-3; 7 bases agree with TRBD2. The trim removed 0 bases at V and 5 bases at J, leaving 5 bases unmatched. The CDR3 sequence is 15 residues long. Per the germline V gene, CDR1 is LGHDT and CDR2 is YNNKEL (reference sequence). CDR3 sequence: CASSQEPSGVDTQYF. CDR3 DNA sequence: TGTGCCAGCAGCCAAGAACCCAGCGGGGTAGATACGCAGTATTTT.

This chain links TRBV7-8 with TRBJ2-5; the match to TRBD1 covers 8 bases. The junction had 4 bases not matched to a gene; V was cut back by 2 bases and J by 5 bases. The CDR3 extends over 14 amino acids. CDR1 is SGHVS, CDR2 FQNEAQ, per germline. CDR3 nucleotides: TGTGCCAGCAGCTTACAGGGGGCATTGGAGACCCAGTACTTC. It is translated as CASSLQGALETQYF.

This chain connects TRBV18 to TRBJ1-5; TRBD1 agrees at 8 bases. V lost 3 bases to trimming and J lost 9 bases; unmatched junction nucleotides: 4. CDR3 length equals 13 residues. The germline gives CDR1 KGHSH, CDR2 LQKENI. DNA for the CDR3: TGTGCCAGCTCACCCGTTGGACAGGGGCCCCAGCATTTT. It specifies CASSPVGQGPQHF. Supplemented by reference TRBV18 and TRBJ1-5, the full variable domain reads NAGVMQNPRHLVRRRGQEARLRCSPMKGHSHVYWYRQLPEEGLKFMVYLQKENIIDESGMPKERFSAEFPKEGPSILRIQQVVRGDSAAYFCASSPVGQGPQHFGDGTRLSIL.

V usage is TRBV6-5 and J usage is TRBJ1-1, with TRBD1 matching over 7 bases. V dropped 7 bases and J dropped 0; count of bases not matched to a gene: 5. The CDR3 has 14 amino acids. Germline values: CDR1 MNHEY, CDR2 SVGAGI. Here the CDR3 reads CASNPTGLNTEAFF. Here the CDR3 DNA reads TGTGCCAGCAACCCGACAGGGTTGAACACTGAAGCTTTCTTT.

This clone appeared once. CDR3 nucleotide sequence: TGTGCCAGCGCAAGTTGGGACAGGAAGACCCAGTACTTC. Translating it yields CASASWDRKTQYF. The chain couples TRBV9 to TRBJ2-5, with 8 bases lining up with TRBD1. CDR1 and CDR2 from the germline V gene are SGDLS and YYNGEE. This CDR3 is built from 13 residues. The ends lost 7 bases at V and 6 bases at J; junction bases unmatched: 8. The full variable domain, with the rest looked up from reference TRBV9 and TRBJ2-5, is DSGVTQTPKHLITATGQRVTLRCSPRSGDLSVYWYQQSLDQGLQFLIQYYNGEERAKGNILERFSAQQFPDLHSELNLSSLELGDSALYFCASASWDRKTQYFGPGTRLLVL.

J is TRBJ2-1 and V is TRBV7-3; 7 nucleotides agree with TRBD2. Trimming cost V 5 bases and J 5 bases; bases outside gene matches: 6. The V gene's germline CDR1 is SGHTA and CDR2 FQGTGA. The CDR3 is 14 residues long. CDR3 in amino acids: CASSQAGANNEQFF. The CDR3 DNA reads TGTGCCAGCAGCCAGGCGGGAGCTAACAATGAGCAGTTCTTC.

This clone was recorded only once. The chain uses TRBV28 and TRBJ2-5; the D is unclear. The V and J ends lost 4 bases and 2 bases respectively, with 17 bases between them. The CDR3 sequence is 16 residues long. The germline gives CDR1 MDHEN, CDR2 SYDVKM. DNA for the CDR3: TGTGCCAGCAGTTCCACGTATGAAGCGCAGCAAGAGACCCAGTACTTC. Amino acid sequence: CASSSTYEAQQETQYF. The full variable domain, its missing parts supplied by reference TRBV28 and TRBJ2-5, is DVKVTQSSRYLVKRTGEKVFLECVQDMDHENMFWYRQDPGLGLRLIYFSYDVKMKEKGDIPEGYSVSREKKERFSLILESASTNQTSMYLCASSSTYEAQQETQYFGPGTRLLVL.